These 24 T cell receptor beta chains were all obtained from the same sample, sequenced in a study of T cells in Graves' hyperthyroidism and ophthalmopathy. Amplified regions were TCR beta CDR3 sequences from RNA transcripts. A first-round RT-PCR of the TCR CDR3 used the HTBI primer set. TCRdb independently ran MiXCR on the multiplex PCR reads; one entry per CDR3 protein. The sample records fewer than 450,000 distinct CDR3 sequences, approximately 18% being singletons. The sequenced sample was blood. The receptors originated from a woman in her thirties with Graves' hyperthyroidism that later progressed to Graves' ophthalmopathy.

This clonotype was detected many times. The chain is built from TRBV4-1 and TRBJ1-1; D is ambiguous. This CDR3 spans 14 amino acids. Germline CDR1 MGHRA, CDR2 YSYEKL. V dropped 2 bases and J dropped 0 bases, with 7 bases sitting between them. In DNA form, the CDR3 reads TGCGCCAGCAGCCAATCTTCAGTGAACACTGAAGCTTTCTTT. Translated: CASSQSSVNTEAFF.

This clonotype was seen only once. A junction end diverges from the germline sequence, so it may reflect a read error. V is TRBV5-1 and J is TRBJ2-3; 10 bases match TRBD1. This CDR3 contains 17 residues. Germline CDR1 and CDR2: SGHRS and YFSETQ. The CDR3 DNA sequence: TGTGCCAGCAGCTTGGAGACAGGGGGCGTTTGGAAGGATACGCAGTATTTT. Translated: CASSLETGGVWKDTQYF.

This clonotype occurred many times. The chain joins TRBV20-1 to TRBJ1-2, with D possibly TRBD1 on 6 matching bases. The germline CDR1 and CDR2 sequences are DFQATT and SNEGSKA (reference sequence). Between the trimmed V and J ends, which lost 3 bases and 4 bases, there was a span of 15 bases. CDR3 length: 14 amino acids. The CDR3 spells CSARTPGVAYGYTF. The CDR3 nucleotides read TGCAGTGCTAGGACGCCAGGGGTTGCCTATGGCTACACCTTC.

V usage is TRBV24-1 and J usage is TRBJ2-7, with D possibly being TRBD1 or TRBD2 (6 bases each). This CDR3 spans 14 amino acids. Trimming cost V 5 bases and J 0 bases, with 10 bases left between them. CDR1 is KGHDR and CDR2 is SFDVKD in the germline V gene. The CDR3 sequence is CATSGAGHSYEQYF. CDR3 DNA sequence: TGTGCCACCAGTGGCGCGGGACACTCCTACGAGCAGTACTTC.

This chain joins TRBV19 and TRBJ2-3; D is unclear. The CDR3 is 12 amino acids. V lost 8 bases to trimming and J lost 4 bases, with 10 bases between them. The germline gives CDR1 LNHDA, CDR2 SQIVND (reference sequence). CDR3 protein: CASRSDADTQYF. DNA for the CDR3: TGTGCCAGTCGGTCCGATGCAGATACGCAGTATTTT.

This clonotype has ten or more counts. J is TRBJ2-7 and V is TRBV4-1; TRBD2 is a possible D gene (5 bases). V gave up 0 bases and J gave up 1 base, with 10 bases separating them. From germline, CDR1 is MGHRA and CDR2 YSYEKL. This CDR3 spans 15 amino acids. The CDR3 nucleotides are TGCGCCAGCAGCCAAGATTCGGGAATATCCTACGAGCAGTACTTC. It specifies CASSQDSGISYEQYF.

The chain is built from TRBV28 and TRBJ2-7; a possible D gene is TRBD1 (6 bases). V was clipped by 8 bases and J by 6 bases, with 20 bases between them. Germline V gene lookup returns CDR1 MDHEN and CDR2 SYDVKM. CDR3 length: 14 residues. CDR3: CASRSIGQSAEQYF. CDR3 in DNA: TGTGCCAGCCGCTCTATAGGACAGTCCGCCGAGCAGTACTTC.

This chain links TRBV12-3 or TRBV12-4 with TRBJ2-3, with 8 bases that match TRBD2. Trimming took 6 bases from V and 3 from J; bases not matched to a gene: 5. The CDR3 totals 14 residues. CDR3 sequence: CASSGGAWTDTQYF. The CDR3 DNA is TGTGCCAGCAGCGGGGGGGCCTGGACAGATACGCAGTATTTT.

The chain uses TRBV11-2 and TRBJ2-5; D is unclear. CDR1 and CDR2 (germline): SGHAT, FQNNGV. CDR3 length equals 14 residues. Trimming pared 1 base from V and 1 base from J, leaving 7 bases between. The CDR3 protein is CASSLVWSQETQYF. The CDR3, as DNA: TGTGCCAGCAGCTTAGTGTGGAGCCAAGAGACCCAGTACTTC.

The genes are TRBV15 and TRBJ2-3; 7 bases align to TRBD2. The CDR3 contains 16 residues. Germline V CDR1 and CDR2: LNHNV, YYDKDF (reference sequence). V lost 5 bases and J lost 2; bases outside the gene matches: 10. CDR3 bases: TGTGCCACCAGCGCATACCGGGACTATATCACAGATACGCAGTATTTT. It is translated as CATSAYRDYITDTQYF.

The sample holds many counts of this clonotype. DNA of the CDR3: TGTGCCAGCAGTGACCAGCGGGCAATGACGGATACGCAGTATTTT. Amino acids: CASSDQRAMTDTQYF. This rearrangement joins TRBV2 to TRBJ2-3; D possibly corresponds to TRBD2 (6 bases). CDR1 is SNHLY, CDR2 FYNNEI, per germline. The V end was cut by 3 bases, the J end by 6 bases, with 16 bases between. The CDR3 extends over 15 amino acids.

This clonotype was counted between two and nine times. The chain couples TRBV2 to TRBJ2-5; tentative D call: TRBD2 (6 bases). The CDR3 runs 14 residues. V was shortened by 6 bases and J by 1 base, with 12 bases between the two germline ends. Germline CDR1 is SNHLY and CDR2 is FYNNEI. The CDR3 loop is CASRDAGIQETQYF. CDR3 sequence (DNA): TGTGCCAGCAGAGATGCGGGGATCCAAGAGACCCAGTACTTC.

A note on this clonotype: A read error may account for a junction end that differs from germline. The rearrangement uses TRBV4-1 and TRBJ1-5; D ambiguous. The CDR3 loop spans 15 amino acids. Looked up from germline, CDR1 is MGHRA and CDR2 is YSYEKL. CDR3 in amino acids: CASGQVADSNQPQHF. In nucleotides, the CDR3 is TGCGCCAGCGGCCAAGTGGCGGATAGCAATCAGCCCCAGCATTTT.

This clonotype was observed many times. This chain joins TRBV12-3 or TRBV12-4 and TRBJ2-2, with D possibly being TRBD1 (5 bases). The CDR3 is 13 residues long. V lost 7 bases and J 8 bases, leaving 14 bases between the germline ends. CDR3 bases: TGTGCCAGCACCCTGCGAGCAGGGGGGGAGCTGTTTTTT. Translated, it gives CASTLRAGGELFF.

This clonotype appeared many times. V and J are TRBV2 and TRBJ2-7; D is undetermined. Germline V gives CDR1 SNHLY, CDR2 FYNNEI. The length of the CDR3 is 13 residues. V was clipped by 3 bases and J by 6 bases, with 12 bases between them. The CDR3 reads CASSDARISEQYF. The CDR3 bases are TGTGCCAGCAGTGATGCCCGGATTAGCGAGCAGTACTTC.

This clonotype was counted at least ten times. The V gene is TRBV5-6, the J gene TRBJ1-2; D is unclear. Per the germline V gene, CDR1 is SGHDT and CDR2 is YYEEEE. The ends were cut back, 0 bases at V and 2 bases at J, with 5 bases in the middle. The CDR3 extends over 13 amino acids. The CDR3 coding sequence is TGTGCCAGCAGCTTGGACAGAAACTATGGCTACACCTTC. Amino acid sequence: CASSLDRNYGYTF.

This clonotype was seen many times. An end of the junction does not agree with germline; a read error may underlie this. The rearrangement links TRBV2 to TRBJ2-6; 9 bases map to TRBD1. CDR1 is SNHLY and CDR2 is FYNNEI in the germline V gene. The CDR3 has 12 amino acids. For the CDR3, the DNA is TGTGCCAGCAGTGAAGACCGGGACAGGGTGCCTTTC. Amino acids: CASSEDRDRVPF. Using reference TRBV2 and TRBJ2-6 for the parts outside the CDR3, the full variable domain is EPEVTQTPSHQVTQMGQEVILRCVPISNHLYFYWYRQILGQKVEFLVSFYNNEISEKSEIFDDQFSVERPDGSNFTLKIRSTKLEDSAMYFCASSEDRDRVPFGAGSRLTVL.

This clonotype has at least ten counts. The chain is built from TRBV11-2 and TRBJ2-3, with 8 nucleotides matching TRBD2. The ends lost 8 bases at V and 3 bases at J; junction bases unmatched: 22. This CDR3 spans 19 amino acids. Per germline, CDR1 SGHAT and CDR2 FQNNGV. The CDR3: CASRTTPRAGEKGTDTQYF. The CDR3 bases are TGTGCCAGCCGAACAACGCCTAGAGCGGGAGAAAAAGGGACAGATACGCAGTATTTT.

This clonotype has at least ten counts. V and J are TRBV6-2 or TRBV6-3 and TRBJ1-1; TRBD1 is a possible D gene (5 bases). Germline loops: CDR1 MNHEY, CDR2 SVGEGT. The CDR3 is 14 amino acids. V was trimmed by 4 bases and J by 4 bases, leaving 13 bases between them. CDR3 region: CASSFPGLSTEAFF. As DNA, the CDR3 is TGTGCCAGCAGTTTTCCGGGGCTTAGCACTGAAGCTTTCTTT.

The table lists this clonotype with a few counts. The V call is TRBV5-1, the J call TRBJ2-7; D is unresolved. Deletions cut 2 bases from V and 6 bases from J, with 9 bases between. In germline, CDR1 is SGHRS, CDR2 YFSETQ. This CDR3 spans 12 amino acids. CDR3 residues: CASSFSVGEQYF. As DNA, the CDR3 is TGCGCCAGCAGCTTTTCCGTAGGCGAGCAGTACTTC.

This clonotype was counted at least ten times. The chain is built from TRBV12-5 and TRBJ2-7, with 13 bases identical to TRBD2. Germline trimming cut 5 bases from V and 7 bases from J; bases unmatched to any gene: 17. The CDR3 covers 18 residues. Germline V lookup: CDR1 LGHNT, CDR2 FRNRAP. CDR3 sequence reads: CASGPPNRTSGGGGEQYF. The DNA of the CDR3 is TGTGCTAGTGGTCCCCCAAACCGGACTAGCGGGGGCGGTGGGGAGCAGTACTTC.

This clonotype was seen repeatedly, ten times or more. This chain links TRBV16 with TRBJ2-7; the D gene is possibly TRBD2 (7 bases). Germline V gives CDR1 KGHSY, CDR2 FQNENV. There are 14 residues in the CDR3. The V end was cut by 0 bases, the J end by 5 bases, with 11 bases between. This CDR3 is CASSQSGGRNEQYF. As DNA, the CDR3 is TGTGCCAGCAGCCAATCGGGGGGGCGCAACGAGCAGTACTTC.

The chain uses TRBV27 and TRBJ1-5; the match to TRBD1 covers 9 bases. J was trimmed by 6 bases and V by 5 bases; bases with no gene match: 8. The CDR3 totals 15 residues. Germline CDR1 MNHEY, CDR2 SMNVEV (reference sequence). Written as DNA, the CDR3 is TGTGCCAGCAGTACAAACGGACAGGGGCCTCAGCCCCAGCATTTT. It encodes CASSTNGQGPQPQHF.

This clonotype was picked up many times. V usage is TRBV10-3 and J usage is TRBJ2-1, with TRBD2 matching 9 bases. The CDR3 sequence is 14 residues long. CDR1 is ENHRY and CDR2 is SYGVKD in the germline V gene. Trimming at V came to 0 bases and at J to 9 bases, leaving 3 bases not matched to a gene. The CDR3 loop is CAISESGREGEQFF. The CDR3 DNA follows: TGTGCCATCAGTGAGTCGGGGCGGGAGGGTGAGCAGTTCTTC.